The clone carrying this T cell receptor (beta chain) was observed a few times. Its antigen remains unidentified. The sample belongs to a study of identical twins. General study findings and limits: With abundant cord blood beta clonotypes, insertions were fewer; memory repertoires showed no such pattern. Surplus twin overlap in beta out-of-frame sequences was less pronounced.

Germline values: CDR1 MNHEY, CDR2 SMNVEV (reference sequence). V was trimmed by 2 bases and J by 0 bases, leaving 11 bases between them. The CDR3 is 15 residues long. All of the donors were Caucasians in good health. Template switching (which added a universal primer site) was used, and cDNA carried unique molecular identifiers. TCRdb recomputed calls from the 5' RACE reads with MiXCR, one row per CDR3 protein. The sample yields hundreds of thousands of distinct CDR3 sequences, 9% to 15% seen once. These data also featured in a second study, about yellow fever vaccine responses in identical twins.

The rearrangement links TRBV27 to TRBJ2-7; TRBD1 or TRBD2 may be the D gene (6 bases each). The specimen was CD8+ T cells sorted from blood. The TCR comes from a woman aged 18-29 years in good health. CDR3 in DNA: TGTGCCAGCAGTTTAGCAAGGGGGGCCTCCTACGAGCAGTACTTC. Its translation: CASSLARGASYEQYF.